The TCR beta chain described here comes from a study of memory CD4+ T cells and cytomegalovirus serostatus (dated by TCRdb to between 2017 and 2020). About the study as a whole: The cohort included about 33 healthy adults from Belgium, of whom 9 were CMV seropositive and roughly 25 were CMV seronegative. CD4+ memory TCRbeta repertoires of a Belgian cohort with known cytomegalovirus serostatus were sequenced in order to replicate a published TCR-based CMV serostatus classifier.

With respect to this clone: Its antigen is unknown. Per-base qualities were not stored, and no clone one base away is much larger.

What the research found in general, with its limitations: Only CD4+CD45RO+ memory cells were sequenced, unlike the original study, which covered naive and memory CD4+ and CD8+ populations. A median bootstrapped AUC of almost 0.96 with a 95% CI of 0.76-1.00 was achieved on the Belgian cohort by the original-framework classifier. CMV serostatus prediction reached a median bootstrapped AUC of nearly 0.96 with the original framework and 0.85 to 0.91 with a US-trained random forest. Among the 164 previously reported CMV-associated TCRbeta sequences, over 65 showed up in the CD4+ memory repertoires, with each one found in between one and five individuals. The results were interpreted as suggesting that the CMV-associated TCR signature is mostly present in the CD4+ memory repertoire.

Single viable CD3+CD4+CD8-CD45RO+ cells were sorted as memory CD4+ T cells on a FACSAria II. CMV serostatus was determined with a Roche Elecsys assay detecting serum IgG against CMV pp150, pp28, p38 and p52. After the samples were thawed, total CD4+ T cells were enriched through positive selection using CD4 magnetic microbeads. The samples came from a different study that was designed specifically to examine the CD4+ T cell memory repertoire. Peripheral blood mononuclear cells were isolated and cryopreserved according to standard operating procedures, and serum was stored at -80 degrees C. Staining used CD3-PerCP (BW264/56), CD4-APC (RPA-T4), CD45RO-PE (UCHT1) and CD8-Pacific Orange (3B5) antibodies, with Sytox blue excluding non-viable cells. Genomic DNA was extracted from sorted cells with the Quick-DNA Microprep Kit. Amplification of TCRbeta DNA was done with the immunoSEQ hsTCRbeta kit, following the protocol from the manufacturer. An Illumina MiSeq instrument was used to sequence the TCRbeta libraries. From the authors' description of their analysis: After out-of-frame sequences were removed, some 2 million distinct TCRbeta sequences remained, averaging about 66,813 per individual. Two values were used to score each individual: the count of 150 to 200 previously reported CMV-associated TCRbeta sequences and the total count of productive distinct TCRbeta sequences. A beta-binomial model was reimplemented in Python, and scikit-learn random forests with default parameters were trained on data from the US cohort. Classifier performance on the Belgian cohort was summarized as median AUC with percentile confidence intervals over 10,000 bootstrap iterations. This is the immuneACCESS table as TCRdb keeps it, with only in-frame sequences that have V and J called. A part of the clones is gone; compared with another copy, unresolved V genes explain less than half, and the rest is unexplained. The DNA was the basis for D and trimming; V, J and clone size are from that table. Present in this sample are some 46,000 clones, about four fifths of which were seen just once. Of the sample, more than 0.95% falls within the top ten clones.

The germline V gene provides CDR1 SGHRS and CDR2 YFSETQ. The germline ends are 8 bases apart after V is trimmed by 4 bases and J by 0 bases. There are 14 amino acids in the CDR3, from cysteine to phenylalanine inclusive. The CDR3 DNA has 42 bases and is translated from base 1. This sequence was found in an adult in good health and CMV-seronegative. The sequence links TRBV5-1 to TRBJ1-3; TRBD1 could be the D gene, as 6 bases match. The sample consisted of memory CD4+ T cells from blood. The DNA sequence follows: TGCGCCAGCAGCCAGGACAGCTCTGGAAACACCATATATTTT. Its amino acids are CASSQDSSGNTIYF. With all but the CDR3 taken from the reference TRBV5-1 and TRBJ1-3 genes, the full variable domain is: KAGVTQTPRYLIKTRGQQVTLSCSPISGHRSVSWYQQTPGQGLQFLFEYFSETQRNKGNFPGRFSGRQFSNSRSEMNVSTLELGDSALYLCASSQDSSGNTIYFGEGSWLTVV.